Below, 15 T cell receptor beta chains from the same sample are listed, as sequenced in a study of beta chain features in type 1 diabetes. Expressed TCRB transcripts were sequenced, since all the RNA that had been isolated was reverse transcribed. The protocol was immunoSEQ multiplex PCR, while the TCRdb copy is restricted to in-frame clones and leaves out a portion. The sample contains a few hundred thousand clones, over 12% of which appear only once. The sample was naive CD4+ T cells from blood. Every receptor here comes from a young woman in good health.

J is TRBJ2-1 and V is TRBV13; TRBD2 aligns across 8 bases. Germline lookup yields CDR1 PRHDT and CDR2 FYEKMQ (reference sequence). This CDR3 has 15 amino acids. Trimming at V came to 5 bases and at J to 3 bases, leaving 6 bases not matched to a gene. The CDR3, as DNA: TGTGCCAGCAGCCGGGGGGGGGTTGGCTACAATGAGCAGTTCTTC. It translates to CASSRGGVGYNEQFF. Together with reference TRBV13 and TRBJ2-1, the CDR3 gives the full variable domain: AAGVIQSPRHLIKEKRETATLKCYPIPRHDTVYWYQQGPGQDPQFLISFYEKMQSDKGSIPDRFSAQQFSDYHSELNMSSLELGDSALYFCASSRGGVGYNEQFFGPGTRLTVL.

This clone was counted only a few times. The chain couples TRBV10-3 to TRBJ1-1, with TRBD1 identical over 10 bases. CDR3 size: 13 residues. V dropped 11 bases and J dropped 0; count of bases not matched to a gene: 3. Germline V gene lookup returns CDR1 ENHRY and CDR2 SYGVKD. CDR3 sequence (DNA): TGTGCCGGGGGGACAGGGGTGAACACTGAAGCTTTCTTT. It yields the protein CAGGTGVNTEAFF.

This clone was counted a few times. The chain joins TRBV11-2 to TRBJ2-7; perhaps TRBD1 as D (5 bases). The CDR3 runs 15 residues. The ends were cut back, 5 bases at V and 3 bases at J, with 17 bases in the middle. Germline values: CDR1 SGHAT, CDR2 FQNNGV. The CDR3 spells CASSHPRQGFYEQYF. The DNA for the CDR3 is TGTGCCAGCAGCCACCCCAGGCAGGGCTTCTACGAGCAGTACTTC.

J is TRBJ2-1 and V is TRBV11-1; the D is unclear. CDR1 and CDR2 from the germline V gene are SGHAT and FQDESV (reference sequence). Trimming removed 0 bases at V and 5 bases at J, with 8 bases between. This CDR3 has 14 residues. The CDR3 coding sequence is TGTGCCAGCAGCTTAGCACACACCAACAATGAGCAGTTCTTC. Protein: CASSLAHTNNEQFF.

The chain joins TRBV6-5 to TRBJ2-3, with TRBD2 matching over 12 bases. The V gene end was trimmed by 10 bases and the J gene end by 3 bases; junction bases not matched to a gene: 5. This CDR3 spans 14 amino acids. Germline CDR1 MNHEY, CDR2 SVGAGI. The CDR3 nucleotides read TGTGCCACCGCCGGACTAGCGGGAACAGATACGCAGTATTTT. Its translation is CATAGLAGTDTQYF.

The rearrangement joins TRBV7-2 to TRBJ1-2, with D perhaps TRBD1 (6 bases). This CDR3 has 16 residues. The germline V gene has CDR1 SGHTA and CDR2 FQGNSA. V lost 5 bases to trimming and J lost 2 bases, with 18 bases between them. The CDR3 coding sequence is TGTGCCAGCAGCCCATTAAAAACCAGGGGAAACTATGGCTACACCTTC. Amino acids: CASSPLKTRGNYGYTF. The full variable domain, its missing parts supplied by reference TRBV7-2 and TRBJ1-2, is GAGVSQSPSNKVTEKGKDVELRCDPISGHTALYWYRQSLGQGLEFLIYFQGNSAPDKSGLPSDRFSAERTGGSVSTLTIQRTQQEDSAVYLCASSPLKTRGNYGYTFGSGTRLTVV.

This clone was observed a handful of times. The chain uses TRBV30 and TRBJ1-2; no reliable D call. The CDR3 runs 13 residues. The V gene lost 7 bases and the J gene lost 2 bases, with 14 bases spanning the gap. Germline V gene data show CDR1 as GTSNPN and CDR2 as SVGIG (reference sequence). In DNA, the CDR3 is TGTGCCTCAGGCCGAGACACCAACTATGGCTACACCTTC. Its protein product is CASGRDTNYGYTF.

This clone was counted a few times. The rearrangement joins TRBV5-1 to TRBJ2-1, with TRBD2 as a possible D gene (7 bases). CDR1 and CDR2 (germline): SGHRS, YFSETQ. The CDR3 has 14 residues. Trimming pared 5 bases from V and 5 bases from J, leaving 14 bases between. This CDR3 is CASRGGRVDNEQFF. CDR3 DNA sequence: TGCGCCAGCAGAGGGGGGAGGGTGGACAATGAGCAGTTCTTC.

This clone was observed a few times. This chain joins TRBV18 and TRBJ2-5; D might be TRBD1 (6 bases). Trimming cost V 1 base and J 2 bases, with 11 bases left between them. The CDR3 extends over 15 amino acids. In germline, CDR1 is KGHSH, CDR2 LQKENI. The CDR3 loop reads CASSPLRTDQETQYF. The CDR3 DNA reads TGTGCCAGCTCACCACTACGGACAGATCAAGAGACCCAGTACTTC.

This clone turned up a few times. The chain has TRBV21-1 and TRBJ1-2; whether TRBD1, the table's D call, matches the DNA was not checked. TRBV21-1 corresponds to a pseudogene. The CDR3 has 14 residues. This CDR3 reads CASSKWAGDDGYTF. The DNA of the CDR3 is TGTGCCAGCAGCAAATGGGCAGGGGATGATGGCTACACCTTC.

This rearrangement joins TRBV29-1 to TRBJ2-1; no definite D call. The V end lost 7 bases, the J end lost 3 bases, and 31 bases lay between the germline ends. This CDR3 region has 19 residues. The germline gives CDR1 SQVTM, CDR2 ANQGSEA. CDR3 in amino acids: CSGTLQSPRRPPYYNEQFF. The CDR3 DNA is TGCAGCGGCACTTTACAGAGCCCCAGACGTCCACCATACTACAATGAGCAGTTCTTC.

The chain links TRBV9 to TRBJ1-4; no clear D. With 0 bases removed from V and 0 bases from J, the gap between germline ends came to 9 bases. Germline V gene data show CDR1 as SGDLS and CDR2 as YYNGEE. This CDR3 has 16 amino acids. The CDR3 spells CASSVVAEATNEKLFF. In nucleotides, the CDR3 is TGTGCCAGCAGCGTAGTGGCGGAAGCAACTAATGAAAAACTGTTTTTT.

This clone was seen a single time. CDR3 DNA: TGCGCCAGCAGCCGGGGAGGGGCCAGCGCTGCCTACGAGCAGTACTTC. Translating it yields CASSRGGASAAYEQYF. The chain is built from TRBV4-3 and TRBJ2-7; 7 bases agree with TRBD2. J gave up 2 bases and V 4 bases, and 11 bases lay outside the gene matches. The CDR3 totals 16 residues. Looked up from germline, CDR1 is LGHNA and CDR2 is YSLEER.

This clone was seen more than once but under ten times. The V and J genes are TRBV9 and TRBJ2-7, with 7 bases identical to TRBD1. The CDR3 consists of 15 residues. The V and J ends lost 3 bases and 1 base, in that order; junction bases with no gene match: 7. Germline V gene sequence: CDR1 SGDLS, CDR2 YYNGEE. The CDR3 region is CASSESGQVSYEQYF. The CDR3, as DNA: TGTGCCAGCAGCGAATCCGGACAGGTGTCCTACGAGCAGTACTTC.

The chain uses TRBV9 and TRBJ2-5; 12 bases map to TRBD2. The length of the CDR3 is 18 residues. The V gene end was trimmed by 3 bases and the J gene end by 5 bases; junction bases not matched to a gene: 14. Germline values: CDR1 SGDLS, CDR2 YYNGEE. The CDR3 loop is CASSARSVTSGSGETQYF. The CDR3 DNA reads TGTGCCAGCAGCGCCAGGTCGGTGACTAGCGGGAGCGGGGAGACCCAGTACTTC.